This TCR beta chain emerged from a study of blood T cell repertoires in COVID-19. Authors' analysis steps: Scientists estimated how many nucleated cells there were by amplifying reference gene primers. TCRdb's copy holds only in-frame clones and misses some; the assay was immunoSEQ multiplex PCR. The V and J calls and clone size were taken over from that table, and D and trimming were inferred from the DNA. The data contain 180,000 or so clones, 81% of them singletons. This CDR3 is 15 amino acids long. The trim removed 6 bases at V and 1 base at J, leaving 3 bases unmatched. Germline CDR1 and CDR2: LNHDA and SQIVND (reference sequence).

The gene calls are TRBV19 and TRBJ1-3; 10 nucleotides line up with TRBD1. The TCR originated in a woman aged 40 to 50 with COVID-19, enrolled during active disease. Material for sequencing was peripheral blood. The CDR3 coding sequence is TGTGCCAGTAGCCTGGGACAGGGGTCTGGAAACACCATATATTTT. Protein: CASSLGQGSGNTIYF.